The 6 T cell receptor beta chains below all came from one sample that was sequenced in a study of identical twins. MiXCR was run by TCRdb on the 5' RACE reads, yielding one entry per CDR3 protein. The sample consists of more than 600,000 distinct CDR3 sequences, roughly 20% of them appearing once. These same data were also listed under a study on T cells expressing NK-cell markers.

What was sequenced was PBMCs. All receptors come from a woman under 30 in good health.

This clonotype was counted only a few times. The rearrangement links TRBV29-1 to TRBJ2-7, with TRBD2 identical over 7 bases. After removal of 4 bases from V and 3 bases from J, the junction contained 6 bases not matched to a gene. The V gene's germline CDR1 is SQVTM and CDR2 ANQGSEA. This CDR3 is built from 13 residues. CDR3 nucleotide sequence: TGCAGCGTTGGCCCCGGGAGGAACTACGAGCAGTACTTC. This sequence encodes CSVGPGRNYEQYF.

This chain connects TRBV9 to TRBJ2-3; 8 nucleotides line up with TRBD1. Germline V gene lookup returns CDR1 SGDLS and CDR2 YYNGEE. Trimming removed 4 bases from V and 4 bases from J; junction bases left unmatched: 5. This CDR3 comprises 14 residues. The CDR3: CASSSGQASDTQYF. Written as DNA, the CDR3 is TGTGCCAGCAGCTCGGGACAGGCCTCAGATACGCAGTATTTT.

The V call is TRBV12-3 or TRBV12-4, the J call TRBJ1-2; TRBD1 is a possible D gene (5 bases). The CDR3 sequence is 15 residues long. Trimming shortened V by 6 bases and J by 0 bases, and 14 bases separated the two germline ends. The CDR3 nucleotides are TGTGCCAGCAGGCCGCGGTGGGGGACTAACTATGGCTACACCTTC. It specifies CASRPRWGTNYGYTF.

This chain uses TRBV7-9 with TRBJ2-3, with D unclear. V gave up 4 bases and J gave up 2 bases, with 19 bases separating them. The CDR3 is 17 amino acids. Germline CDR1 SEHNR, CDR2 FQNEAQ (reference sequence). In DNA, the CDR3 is TGTGCCAGCAGCTCTCACACACTACCTGGTTTCACAGATACGCAGTATTTT. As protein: CASSSHTLPGFTDTQYF.

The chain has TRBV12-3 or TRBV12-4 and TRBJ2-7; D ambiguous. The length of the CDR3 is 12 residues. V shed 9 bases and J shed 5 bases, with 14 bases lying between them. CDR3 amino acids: CASKDMGNEQYF. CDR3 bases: TGTGCCAGTAAGGATATGGGCAACGAGCAGTACTTC.

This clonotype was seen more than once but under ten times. The CDR3 spells CSVERQGAGEQFF. As DNA, the CDR3 is TGCAGCGTCGAGAGACAGGGGGCGGGTGAGCAGTTCTTC. V usage is TRBV29-1 and J usage is TRBJ2-1; 10 positions match TRBD1. The CDR3 length is 13 residues. Per germline, CDR1 SQVTM and CDR2 ANQGSEA. V shed 6 bases and J 9 bases; nucleotides not matched to a gene: 8.